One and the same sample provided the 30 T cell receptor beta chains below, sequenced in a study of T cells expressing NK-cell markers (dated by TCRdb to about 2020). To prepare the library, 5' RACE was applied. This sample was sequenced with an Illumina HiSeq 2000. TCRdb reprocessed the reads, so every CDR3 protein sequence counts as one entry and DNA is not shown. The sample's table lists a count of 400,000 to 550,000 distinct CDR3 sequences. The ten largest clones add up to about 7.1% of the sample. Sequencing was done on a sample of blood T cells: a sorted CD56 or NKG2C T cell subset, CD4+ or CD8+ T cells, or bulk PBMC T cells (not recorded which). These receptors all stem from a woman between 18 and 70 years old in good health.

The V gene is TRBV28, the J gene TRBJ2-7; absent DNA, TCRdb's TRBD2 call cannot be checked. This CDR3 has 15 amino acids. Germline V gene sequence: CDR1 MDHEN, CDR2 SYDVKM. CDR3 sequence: CASSTTWDSTRGQYF. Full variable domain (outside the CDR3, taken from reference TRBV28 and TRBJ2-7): DVKVTQSSRYLVKRTGEKVFLECVQDMDHENMFWYRQDPGLGLRLIYFSYDVKMKEKGDIPEGYSVSREKKERFSLILESASTNQTSMYLCASSTTWDSTRGQYFGPGTRLTVT.

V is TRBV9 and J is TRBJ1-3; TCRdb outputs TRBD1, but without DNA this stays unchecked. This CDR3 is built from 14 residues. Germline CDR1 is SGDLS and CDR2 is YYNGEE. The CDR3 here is CASSVRDRVDTIYF.

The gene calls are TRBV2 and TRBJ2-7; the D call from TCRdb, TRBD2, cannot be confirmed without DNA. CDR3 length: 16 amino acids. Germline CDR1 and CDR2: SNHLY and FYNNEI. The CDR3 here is CASRRAVAGDSYEQYF.

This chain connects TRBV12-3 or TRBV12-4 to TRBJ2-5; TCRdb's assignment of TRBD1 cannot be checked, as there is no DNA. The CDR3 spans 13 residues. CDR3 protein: CASRPGTEETQYF.

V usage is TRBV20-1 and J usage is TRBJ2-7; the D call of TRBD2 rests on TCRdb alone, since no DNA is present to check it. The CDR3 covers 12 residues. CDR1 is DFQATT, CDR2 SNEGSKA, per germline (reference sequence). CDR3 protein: CSARSEGYEQYF.

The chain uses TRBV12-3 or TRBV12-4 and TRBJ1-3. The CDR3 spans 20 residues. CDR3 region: CASSRRGGALTLTSGNTIYF.

Here the CDR3 reads CASSPLLSGEQFF. The rearrangement joins TRBV3-1 to TRBJ2-1. The germline V gene encodes CDR1 LGHDT and CDR2 YNNKEL (reference sequence). This CDR3 is 13 amino acids long.

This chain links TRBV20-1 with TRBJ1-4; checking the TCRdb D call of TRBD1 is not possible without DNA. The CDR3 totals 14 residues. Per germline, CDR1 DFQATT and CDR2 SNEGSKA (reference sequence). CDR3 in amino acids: CSAAVSGGNEKLFF.

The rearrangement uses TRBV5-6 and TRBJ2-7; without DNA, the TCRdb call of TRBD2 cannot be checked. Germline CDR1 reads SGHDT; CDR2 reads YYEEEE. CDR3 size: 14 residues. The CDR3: CASSPRDRDYEQYF.

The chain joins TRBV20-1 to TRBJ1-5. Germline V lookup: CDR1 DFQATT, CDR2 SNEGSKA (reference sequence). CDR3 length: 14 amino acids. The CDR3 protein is CSAGVVQGNQPQHF.

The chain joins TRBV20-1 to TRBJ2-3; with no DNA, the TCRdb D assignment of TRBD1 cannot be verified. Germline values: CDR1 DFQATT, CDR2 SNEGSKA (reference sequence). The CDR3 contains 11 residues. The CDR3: CSATPGDTQYF.

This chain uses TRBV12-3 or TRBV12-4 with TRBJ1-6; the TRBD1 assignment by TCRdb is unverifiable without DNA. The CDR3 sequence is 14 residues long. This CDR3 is CASSGQNYNSPLHF.

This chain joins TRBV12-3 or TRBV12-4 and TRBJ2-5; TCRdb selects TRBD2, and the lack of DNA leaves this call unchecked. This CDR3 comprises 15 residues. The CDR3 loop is CASSLAQAGRETQYF.

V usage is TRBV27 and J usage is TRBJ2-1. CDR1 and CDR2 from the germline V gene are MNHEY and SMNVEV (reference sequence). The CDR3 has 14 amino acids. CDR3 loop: CASQDLDSYNEQFF.

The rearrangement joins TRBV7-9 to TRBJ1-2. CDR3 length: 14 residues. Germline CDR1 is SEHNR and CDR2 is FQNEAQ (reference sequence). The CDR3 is CASSLGSANYGYTF.

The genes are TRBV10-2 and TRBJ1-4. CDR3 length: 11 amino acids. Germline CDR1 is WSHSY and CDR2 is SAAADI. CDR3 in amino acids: CASWDNEKLFF.

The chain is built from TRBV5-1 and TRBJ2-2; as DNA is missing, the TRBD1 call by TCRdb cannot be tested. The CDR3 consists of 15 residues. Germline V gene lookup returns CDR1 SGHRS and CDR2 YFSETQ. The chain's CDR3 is CASTAGTGGTGELFF.

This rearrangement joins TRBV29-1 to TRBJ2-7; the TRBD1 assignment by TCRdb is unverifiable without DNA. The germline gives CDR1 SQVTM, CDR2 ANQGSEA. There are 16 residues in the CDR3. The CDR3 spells CSVEDLPGQGLHEQYF.

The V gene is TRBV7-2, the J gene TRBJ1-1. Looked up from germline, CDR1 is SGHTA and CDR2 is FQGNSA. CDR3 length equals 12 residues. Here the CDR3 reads CASSHSWTEAFF.

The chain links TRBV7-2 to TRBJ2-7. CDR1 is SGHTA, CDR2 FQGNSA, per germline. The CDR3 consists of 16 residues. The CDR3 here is CASSLAEASRSYEQYF. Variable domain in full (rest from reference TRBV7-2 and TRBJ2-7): GAGVSQSPSNKVTEKGKDVELRCDPISGHTALYWYRQSLGQGLEFLIYFQGNSAPDKSGLPSDRFSAERTGGSVSTLTIQRTQQEDSAVYLCASSLAEASRSYEQYFGPGTRLTVT.

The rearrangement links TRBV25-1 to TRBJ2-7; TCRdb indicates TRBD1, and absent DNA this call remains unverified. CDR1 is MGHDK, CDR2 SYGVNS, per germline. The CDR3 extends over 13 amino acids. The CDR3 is CASSYTGGNEQYF.

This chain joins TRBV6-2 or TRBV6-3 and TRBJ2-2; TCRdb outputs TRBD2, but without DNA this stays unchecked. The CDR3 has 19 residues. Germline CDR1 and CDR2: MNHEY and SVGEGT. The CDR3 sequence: CASSYSFALARKHTGELFF.

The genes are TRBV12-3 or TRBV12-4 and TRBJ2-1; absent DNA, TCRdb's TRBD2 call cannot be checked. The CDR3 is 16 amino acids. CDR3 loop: CASSLALSSGGIRQFF.

The CDR3 reads CASSEPGGGQPQHF. The J gene is TRBJ1-5, the V gene TRBV25-1; TCRdb proposes TRBD1, but this gene call is untestable without DNA. CDR1 is MGHDK, CDR2 SYGVNS, per germline. The CDR3 totals 14 residues.

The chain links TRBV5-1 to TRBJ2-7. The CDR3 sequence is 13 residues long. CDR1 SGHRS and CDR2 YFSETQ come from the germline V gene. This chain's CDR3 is CASTSGRANEQYF.

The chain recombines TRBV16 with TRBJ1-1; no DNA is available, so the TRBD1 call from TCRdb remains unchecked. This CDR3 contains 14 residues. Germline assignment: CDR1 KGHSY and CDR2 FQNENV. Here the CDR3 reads CASDRREMNTEAFF.

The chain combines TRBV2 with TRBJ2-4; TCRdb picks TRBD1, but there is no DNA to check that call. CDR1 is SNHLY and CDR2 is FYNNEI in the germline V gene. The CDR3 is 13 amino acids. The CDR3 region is CASSWDRENIQYF. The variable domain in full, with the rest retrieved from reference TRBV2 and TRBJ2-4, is EPEVTQTPSHQVTQMGQEVILRCVPISNHLYFYWYRQILGQKVEFLVSFYNNEISEKSEIFDDQFSVERPDGSNFTLKIRSTKLEDSAMYFCASSWDRENIQYFGAGTRLSVL.

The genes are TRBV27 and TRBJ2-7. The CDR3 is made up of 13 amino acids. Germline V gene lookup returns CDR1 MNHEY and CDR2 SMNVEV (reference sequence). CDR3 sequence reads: CASSLRWAYEQYF.

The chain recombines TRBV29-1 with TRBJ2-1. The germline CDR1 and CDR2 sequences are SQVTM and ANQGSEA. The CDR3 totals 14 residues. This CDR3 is CSVEKGLRSDEQFF.

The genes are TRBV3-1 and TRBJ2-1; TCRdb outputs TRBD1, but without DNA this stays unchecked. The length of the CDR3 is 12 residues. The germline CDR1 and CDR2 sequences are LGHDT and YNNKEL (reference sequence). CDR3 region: CASSQPGGEQFF.